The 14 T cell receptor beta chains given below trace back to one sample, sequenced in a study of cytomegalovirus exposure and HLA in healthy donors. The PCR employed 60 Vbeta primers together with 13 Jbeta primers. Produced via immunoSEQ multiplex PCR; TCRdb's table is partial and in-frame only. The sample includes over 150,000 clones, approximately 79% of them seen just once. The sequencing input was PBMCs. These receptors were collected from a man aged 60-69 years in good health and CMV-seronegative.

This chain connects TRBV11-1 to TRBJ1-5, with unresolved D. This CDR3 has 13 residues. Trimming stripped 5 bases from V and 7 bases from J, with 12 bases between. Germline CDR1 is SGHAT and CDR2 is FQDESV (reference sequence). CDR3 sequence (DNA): TGTGCCAGCAGCCGGGAACTGGGGCAGCCCCAGCATTTT. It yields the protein CASSRELGQPQHF.

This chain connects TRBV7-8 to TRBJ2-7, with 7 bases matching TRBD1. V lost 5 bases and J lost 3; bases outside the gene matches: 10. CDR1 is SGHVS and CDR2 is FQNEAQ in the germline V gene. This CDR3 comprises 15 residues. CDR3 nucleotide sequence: TGTGCCAGCAGCCCCCGGACAGGTAACGACTACGAGCAGTACTTC. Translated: CASSPRTGNDYEQYF.

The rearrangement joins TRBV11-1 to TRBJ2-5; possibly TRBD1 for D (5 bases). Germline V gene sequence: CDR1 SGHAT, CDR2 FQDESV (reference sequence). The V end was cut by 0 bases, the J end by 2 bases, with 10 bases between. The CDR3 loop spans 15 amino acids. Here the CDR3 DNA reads TGTGCCAGCAGCTTAGCGGGGCGGCTACAAGAGACCCAGTACTTC. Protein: CASSLAGRLQETQYF.

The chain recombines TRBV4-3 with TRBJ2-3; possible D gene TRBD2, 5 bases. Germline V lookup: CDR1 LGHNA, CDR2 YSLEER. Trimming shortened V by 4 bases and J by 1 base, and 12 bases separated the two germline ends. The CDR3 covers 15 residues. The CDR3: CASSREGSGTDTQYF. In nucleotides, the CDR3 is TGCGCCAGCAGCCGCGAGGGTAGTGGCACAGATACGCAGTATTTT.

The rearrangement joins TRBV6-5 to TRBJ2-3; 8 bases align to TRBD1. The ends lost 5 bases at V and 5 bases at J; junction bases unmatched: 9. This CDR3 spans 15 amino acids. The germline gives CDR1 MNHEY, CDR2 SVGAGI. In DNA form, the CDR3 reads TGTGCCAGCAGTCCTGGACAGGGAGAGGGAGATACGCAGTATTTT. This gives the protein CASSPGQGEGDTQYF.

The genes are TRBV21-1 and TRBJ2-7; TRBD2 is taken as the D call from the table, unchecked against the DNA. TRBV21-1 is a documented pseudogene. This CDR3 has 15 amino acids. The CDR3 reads CASSKVLAGPYEQYF. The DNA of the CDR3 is TGTGCCAGCAGCAAAGTCCTAGCGGGCCCCTACGAGCAGTACTTC.

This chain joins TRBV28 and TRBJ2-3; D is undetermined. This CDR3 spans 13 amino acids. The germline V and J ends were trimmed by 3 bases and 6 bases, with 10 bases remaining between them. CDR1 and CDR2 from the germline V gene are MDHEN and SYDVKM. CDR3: CASSFQSRDTQYF. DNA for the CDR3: TGTGCCAGCAGTTTTCAGTCGAGGGATACGCAGTATTTT.

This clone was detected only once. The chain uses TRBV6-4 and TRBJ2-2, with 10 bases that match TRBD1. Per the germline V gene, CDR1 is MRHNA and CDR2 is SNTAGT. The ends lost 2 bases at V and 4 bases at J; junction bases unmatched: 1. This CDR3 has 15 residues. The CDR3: CASSDRDRGTGELFF. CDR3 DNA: TGTGCCAGCAGTGACCGGGACAGGGGCACCGGGGAGCTGTTTTTT.

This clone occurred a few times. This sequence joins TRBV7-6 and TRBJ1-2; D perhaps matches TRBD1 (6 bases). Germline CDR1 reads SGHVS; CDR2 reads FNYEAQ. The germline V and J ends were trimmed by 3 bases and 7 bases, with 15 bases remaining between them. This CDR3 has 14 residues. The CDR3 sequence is CASSLDRDLSGYTF. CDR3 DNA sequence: TGTGCCAGCAGCTTGGACAGAGACCTATCTGGCTACACCTTC.

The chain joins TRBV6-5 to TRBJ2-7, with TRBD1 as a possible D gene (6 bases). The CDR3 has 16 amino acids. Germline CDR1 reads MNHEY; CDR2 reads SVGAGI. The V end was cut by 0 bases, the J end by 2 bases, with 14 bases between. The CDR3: CASSYSLYGDTYEQYF. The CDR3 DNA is TGTGCCAGCAGTTACTCCCTCTACGGGGACACCTACGAGCAGTACTTC.

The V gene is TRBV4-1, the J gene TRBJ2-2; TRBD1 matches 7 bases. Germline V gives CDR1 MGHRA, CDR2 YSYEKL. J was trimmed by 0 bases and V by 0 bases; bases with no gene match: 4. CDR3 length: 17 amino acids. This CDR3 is CASSQEGQGANTGELFF. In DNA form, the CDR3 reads TGCGCCAGCAGCCAAGAGGGGCAGGGGGCGAACACCGGGGAGCTGTTTTTT.

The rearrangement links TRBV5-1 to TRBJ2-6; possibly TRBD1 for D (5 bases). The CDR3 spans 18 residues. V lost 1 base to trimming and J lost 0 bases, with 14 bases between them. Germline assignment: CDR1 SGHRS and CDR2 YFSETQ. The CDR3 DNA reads TGCGCCAGCAGCTTGTCGGCAGGGTTTAGCTCTGGGGCCAACGTCCTGACTTTC. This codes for CASSLSAGFSSGANVLTF.

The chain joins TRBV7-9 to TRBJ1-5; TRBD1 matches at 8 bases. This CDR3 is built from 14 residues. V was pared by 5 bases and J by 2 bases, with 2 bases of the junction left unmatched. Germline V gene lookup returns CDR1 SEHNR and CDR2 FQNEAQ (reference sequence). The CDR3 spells CASSGGQGNQPQHF. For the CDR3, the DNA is TGTGCCAGCAGCGGGGGACAGGGCAATCAGCCCCAGCATTTT.

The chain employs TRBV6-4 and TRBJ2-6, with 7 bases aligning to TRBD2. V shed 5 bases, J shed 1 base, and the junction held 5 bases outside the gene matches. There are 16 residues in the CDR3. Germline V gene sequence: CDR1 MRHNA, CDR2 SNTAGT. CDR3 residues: CASSRGDQSGANVLTF. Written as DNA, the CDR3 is TGTGCCAGCAGTCGGGGGGACCAATCTGGGGCCAACGTCCTGACTTTC.